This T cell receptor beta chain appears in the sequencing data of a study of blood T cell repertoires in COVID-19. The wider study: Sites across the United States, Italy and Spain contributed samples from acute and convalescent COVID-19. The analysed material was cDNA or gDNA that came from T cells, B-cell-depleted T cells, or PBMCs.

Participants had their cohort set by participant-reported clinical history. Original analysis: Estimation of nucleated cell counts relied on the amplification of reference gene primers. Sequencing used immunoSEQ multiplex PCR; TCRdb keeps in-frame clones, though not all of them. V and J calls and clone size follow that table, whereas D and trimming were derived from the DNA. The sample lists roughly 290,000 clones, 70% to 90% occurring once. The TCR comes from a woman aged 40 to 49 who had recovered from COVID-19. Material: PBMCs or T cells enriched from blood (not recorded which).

CDR3 amino acids: CASRDWRGANYGYTF. The CDR3 region has the DNA TGTGCCAGCAGAGACTGGAGGGGAGCTAACTATGGCTACACCTTC. This chain connects TRBV28 to TRBJ1-2, with D tentatively TRBD1 (5 bases). Looked up from germline, CDR1 is MDHEN and CDR2 is SYDVKM. The CDR3 runs 15 residues. V was shortened by 6 bases and J by 0 bases, with 14 bases between the two germline ends.